This T cell receptor beta chain emerged from a study of blood T cells in healthy people across ages. The table lists this clonotype with a few counts. The use of a sample-barcoded 5' primer and a J-beta primer mix characterized a second PCR of roughly 6 to 11 cycles. Using its own MiXCR run on the 5' RACE reads, TCRdb lists one record per CDR3 protein. The data show more than 700,000 distinct CDR3 sequences, 46% seen once. Peripheral blood samples of 9 to 10 milliliters were drawn from each donor. Sample: blood. This clonotype originated in a man aged 80 or over in good health.

The CDR3 DNA follows: TGCGCCAGCAGCTTGGATTCAGCGGGAGGACTATACAATGAGCAGTTCTTC. Amino acid sequence: CASSLDSAGGLYNEQFF. The rearrangement joins TRBV5-1 to TRBJ2-1; 9 bases agree with TRBD2. Germline V gene lookup returns CDR1 SGHRS and CDR2 YFSETQ. CDR3 length equals 17 residues. With 0 bases clipped from V and 4 bases from J, the junction kept 8 bases outside the gene matches.